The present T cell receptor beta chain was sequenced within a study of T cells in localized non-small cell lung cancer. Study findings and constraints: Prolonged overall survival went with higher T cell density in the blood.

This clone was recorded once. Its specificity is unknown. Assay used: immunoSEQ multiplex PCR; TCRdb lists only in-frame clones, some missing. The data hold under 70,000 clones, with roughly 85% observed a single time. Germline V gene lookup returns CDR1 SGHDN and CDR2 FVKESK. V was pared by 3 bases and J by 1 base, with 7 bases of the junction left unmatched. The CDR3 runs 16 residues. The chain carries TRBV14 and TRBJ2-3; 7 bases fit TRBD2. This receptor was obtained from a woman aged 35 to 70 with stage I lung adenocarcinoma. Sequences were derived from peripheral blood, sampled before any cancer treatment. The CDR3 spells CASSHGRTSRTDTQYF. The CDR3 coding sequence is TGTGCCAGCAGCCATGGGAGGACTAGTCGCACAGATACGCAGTATTTT.